The sequence of this T cell receptor (beta chain) was determined in a study of tumor-infiltrating lymphocytes in primary liver carcinoma. For the study at large: Ranging in age from 30 to 69 years, the patients were men and women. The neoplasms were of stage T1-T3 N0M0, with dimensions of 4.2 to 10 cm across. The study's findings and limits: Tumor-adjacent and tumor-blood pairs overlapped less than tumor region pairs did.

The researchers produced TCR beta cDNA from roughly 500 ng total RNA with a constant-region primer. Employing slightly modified ARM-PCR, three nested multiplex PCR rounds were run, and these gave rise to the TCR beta libraries. The study ran its first two PCR rounds for roughly 11 cycles each, using TRBV1-TRBV30 forward primers and a C-beta reverse primer. TCRdb analysed the multiplex PCR reads with MiXCR anew, one entry per CDR3 protein. The sample consists of some 120,000 distinct CDR3 sequences, around two thirds of them appearing once. This clonotype was counted once. The target antigen is unknown. Since no conserved phenylalanine or tryptophan closes the CDR3, a read error is the likely cause. It is unclear where the CDR3 begins or ends on the DNA, so no DNA is shown, and the CDR3 is as TCRdb lists it. The CDR3 is 14 residues long, ends included. Germline values: CDR1 SGHAT, CDR2 FQNNGV. Unsorted bulk tissue, about 19-32 mg of it, served as the source for co-extraction of RNA and DNA.

This chain joins TRBV11-2 and TRBJ2-3. Sample: liver tumor tissue from sampling region 1. As to subset: tumor region T1, superior pole. The sequence derives from a woman in her fifties or sixties with primary liver carcinoma and hepatitis B virus infection. The CDR3 loop is CASSDRTSTDTQCL.